The 30 T cell receptor beta chains below come from one sample, sequenced in a study of cytomegalovirus exposure and HLA in healthy donors. Use of 60 Vbeta and 13 Jbeta primers characterized the PCR. Here immunoSEQ multiplex PCR was the method, and the copy in TCRdb shows in-frame clones only, minus some. The sample consists of approximately 79,000 clones, roughly 79% of them appearing once. Sequenced material: PBMCs. The origin of the receptors is a male donor in good health and CMV-seropositive.

CDR3 sequence: CASSLVLRVRGLAEAFF. CDR3 sequence (DNA): TGTGCCAGCAGCTTAGTCCTTCGTGTCCGGGGTCTTGCTGAAGCTTTCTTT. The J gene is TRBJ1-1, the V gene TRBV7-2; D call uncertain. CDR1 is SGHTA, CDR2 FQGNSA, per germline. The CDR3 extends over 17 amino acids. Trimming removed 1 base at V and 6 bases at J, with 21 bases between.

The chain uses TRBV7-9 and TRBJ2-3; 9 bases line up with TRBD1. CDR3 length: 16 amino acids. V gave up 3 bases and J gave up 2 bases; unmatched junction bases: 6. Per germline, CDR1 SEHNR and CDR2 FQNEAQ (reference sequence). The CDR3 reads CASSLGTGTLTDTQYF. CDR3 nucleotide sequence: TGTGCCAGCAGCTTGGGGACAGGGACCCTCACAGATACGCAGTATTTT. The full variable domain, completed using reference TRBV7-9 and TRBJ2-3, is DTGVSQNPRHKITKRGQNVTFRCDPISEHNRLYWYRQTLGQGPEFLTYFQNEAQLEKSRLLSDRFSAERPKGSFSTLEIQRTEQGDSAMYLCASSLGTGTLTDTQYFGPGTRLTVL.

V and J are TRBV5-6 and TRBJ2-3, with 9 bases identical to TRBD2. The CDR3 has 12 amino acids. V dropped 4 bases and J dropped 11; count of bases not matched to a gene: 5. The germline gives CDR1 SGHDT, CDR2 YYEEEE. The CDR3 DNA reads TGTGCCAGCAGCGATAGCGGGAGCTTGCAGTATTTT. The encoded protein is CASSDSGSLQYF.

This clone was counted once. The chain is built from TRBV27 and TRBJ2-3; 7 bases are shared with TRBD2. The V gene end was trimmed by 4 bases and the J gene end by 3 bases; junction bases not matched to a gene: 4. CDR3 size: 14 residues. Germline lookup yields CDR1 MNHEY and CDR2 SMNVEV (reference sequence). For the CDR3, the DNA is TGTGCCAGCAGTTCCCCGGGGGGAACAGATACGCAGTATTTT. Its translation: CASSSPGGTDTQYF.

This sequence joins TRBV19 and TRBJ2-7, with 10 bases that match TRBD1. The CDR3 contains 14 residues. V was clipped by 7 bases and J by 12 bases; unmatched bases: 15. CDR1 and CDR2 from the germline V gene are LNHDA and SQIVND (reference sequence). The CDR3 spells CASNSGTGVNRLYF. Written as DNA, the CDR3 is TGTGCCAGTAATTCCGGGACAGGGGTGAATAGGTTGTACTTC. Filled out from reference TRBV19 and TRBJ2-7, the complete variable domain reads DGGITQSPKYLFRKEGQNVTLSCEQNLNHDAMYWYRQDPGQGLRLIYYSQIVNDFQKGDIAEGYSVSREKKESFPLTVTSAQKNPTAFYLCASNSGTGVNRLYFGPGTRLTVT.

This clone was picked up one time. DNA of the CDR3: TGTGCCAGCAGCACTCGACTAGCGGGGGACCCTTCCTACAATGAGCAGTTCTTC. Translating gives CASSTRLAGDPSYNEQFF. The rearrangement joins TRBV9 to TRBJ2-1; 12 bases are shared with TRBD2. V lost 4 bases to trimming and J lost 1 base; unmatched junction nucleotides: 9. The CDR3 runs 18 residues. Germline CDR1 SGDLS, CDR2 YYNGEE.

This CDR3 is CASSQDRNRGEQYF. The CDR3 region has the DNA TGCGCCAGCAGCCAAGATCGGAACAGGGGCGAGCAGTACTTC. V is TRBV4-1 and J is TRBJ2-7; TRBD1 aligns across 7 bases. The junction had 5 bases not matched to a gene; V was cut back by 0 bases and J by 6 bases. Germline V lookup: CDR1 MGHRA, CDR2 YSYEKL. The CDR3 is made up of 14 amino acids.

The V gene is TRBV6-1, the J gene TRBJ2-1, with 10 bases aligning to TRBD2. The CDR3 loop spans 16 amino acids. Trimming cost V 1 base and J 3 bases; bases outside gene matches: 3. CDR1 is MNHNS and CDR2 is SASEGT in the germline V gene. For the CDR3, the DNA is TGTGCCAGCAGTGAAGTTCCTAGCGGGAGCTACAATGAGCAGTTCTTC. Protein product: CASSEVPSGSYNEQFF.

The chain employs TRBV19 and TRBJ2-7, with 7 bases lining up with TRBD1. CDR1 is LNHDA, CDR2 SQIVND, per germline (reference sequence). V gave up 5 bases and J gave up 4 bases; unmatched junction bases: 8. The CDR3 totals 14 residues. The CDR3: CASSYLGTAYEQYF. The CDR3 DNA follows: TGTGCCAGTAGTTACCTAGGGACAGCTTACGAGCAGTACTTC.

The V and J genes are TRBV28 and TRBJ1-4; 8 bases are shared with TRBD1. V was pared by 4 bases and J by 5 bases, with 6 bases of the junction left unmatched. Germline loops: CDR1 MDHEN, CDR2 SYDVKM. CDR3 length: 15 amino acids. In DNA form, the CDR3 reads TGTGCCAGCAGTTCTCCAGGGGGCGAGAATGAAAAACTGTTTTTT. Protein sequence: CASSSPGGENEKLFF. The full variable domain, completed using reference TRBV28 and TRBJ1-4, is DVKVTQSSRYLVKRTGEKVFLECVQDMDHENMFWYRQDPGLGLRLIYFSYDVKMKEKGDIPEGYSVSREKKERFSLILESASTNQTSMYLCASSSPGGENEKLFFGSGTQLSVL.

This sequence joins TRBV10-3 and TRBJ2-2; 7 bases map to TRBD2. Looked up from germline, CDR1 is ENHRY and CDR2 is SYGVKD. This CDR3 is built from 15 residues. The trim removed 8 bases at V and 6 bases at J, leaving 12 bases unmatched. DNA for the CDR3: TGTGCCATCTCGGGTGGGACTACCCGGCCCGGGGAGCTGTTTTTT. It translates to CAISGGTTRPGELFF.

The V and J genes are TRBV18 and TRBJ1-2; a weak D match, TRBD1 (6 bases). CDR3 length: 14 amino acids. V lost 1 base, J lost 2 bases, and 8 bases lay in between. Germline V CDR1 and CDR2: KGHSH, LQKENI. CDR3 in amino acids: CASSPRDKNYGYTF. The DNA of the CDR3 is TGTGCCAGCTCACCACGGGACAAGAACTATGGCTACACCTTC.

V usage is TRBV14 and J usage is TRBJ2-1, with 12 bases that match TRBD2. This CDR3 comprises 15 residues. Germline V lookup: CDR1 SGHDN, CDR2 FVKESK. V was pared by 0 bases and J by 12 bases, with 6 bases of the junction left unmatched. For the CDR3, the DNA is TGTGCCAGCAGCCAAGATAAGTTACTAGCGGGGGGGCAGTTCTTC. Its protein is CASSQDKLLAGGQFF.

The V call is TRBV19, the J call TRBJ1-6; 8 bases are a match to TRBD1. The CDR3 contains 15 residues. After removal of 3 bases from V and 9 bases from J, the junction contained 7 bases not matched to a gene. CDR1 LNHDA and CDR2 SQIVND come from the germline V gene (reference sequence). This CDR3 is CASSISGTGGSPLHF. CDR3 DNA sequence: TGTGCCAGTAGTATCAGCGGGACAGGTGGTTCACCCCTCCACTTT.

This chain connects TRBV27 to TRBJ1-5, with D perhaps matching TRBD1 (5 bases). There are 14 residues in the CDR3. V shed 6 bases and J shed 1 base, with 10 bases lying between them. Germline V gives CDR1 MNHEY, CDR2 SMNVEV (reference sequence). In nucleotides, the CDR3 is TGTGCCAGCAGCCTGGGGGGGAGCAATCAGCCCCAGCATTTT. Translation gives CASSLGGSNQPQHF.

The rearrangement uses TRBV11-3 and TRBJ2-5, with 10 nucleotides matching TRBD1. CDR1 is SGHNT and CDR2 is YENEEA in the germline V gene. The V gene end was trimmed by 5 bases and the J gene end by 5 bases; junction bases not matched to a gene: 8. This CDR3 region has 15 residues. The CDR3 is CASSDPRDRGETQYF. CDR3 sequence (DNA): TGTGCCAGCAGCGACCCCCGGGACAGGGGTGAGACCCAGTACTTC.

The chain couples TRBV5-1 to TRBJ2-1; TRBD1 agrees at 11 bases. Germline CDR1 reads SGHRS; CDR2 reads YFSETQ. The CDR3 runs 15 residues. Trimming at V came to 3 bases and at J to 7 bases, leaving 6 bases not matched to a gene. CDR3 coding DNA: TGCGCCAGCAGCTCCAGGACAGGGGGCATTAATGAGCAGTTCTTC. Its protein is CASSSRTGGINEQFF.

This clone has a handful of counts. The chain recombines TRBV11-2 with TRBJ2-4; D perhaps matches TRBD1 (6 bases). Trimming pared 2 bases from V and 1 base from J, leaving 18 bases between. In germline, CDR1 is SGHAT, CDR2 FQNNGV. The CDR3 is 18 amino acids. CDR3 sequence reads: CASSLLSLRGLAKNIQYF. The CDR3 DNA reads TGTGCCAGCAGCTTATTATCTCTCAGGGGATTGGCCAAAAACATTCAGTACTTC.

The sample holds a few counts of this clone. The V gene is TRBV7-9, the J gene TRBJ1-6; D is uncertain. CDR1 SEHNR and CDR2 FQNEAQ come from the germline V gene (reference sequence). This CDR3 spans 14 amino acids. The ends were cut back, 1 base at V and 4 bases at J, with 5 bases in the middle. The CDR3 sequence: CASSLEQYNSPLHF. The CDR3 DNA sequence: TGTGCCAGCAGCTTAGAACAGTATAATTCACCCCTCCACTTT.

Worth noting for this clone: Because the CDR3's place on the DNA is in doubt, the DNA is left out and the CDR3 is given as listed by TCRdb. This rearrangement joins TRBV4-1 to TRBJ1-3. Germline-derived CDR1 and CDR2 are MGHRA and YSYEKL. The CDR3 is 16 amino acids in total, end residues counted. CDR3 loop: CASSLFWRGSGNTIYF.

This sequence joins TRBV7-2 and TRBJ1-4; D is perhaps TRBD1 (6 bases). CDR3 length: 16 residues. The germline V gene has CDR1 SGHTA and CDR2 FQGNSA. With 8 bases removed from V and 8 bases from J, the gap between germline ends came to 24 bases. Written as DNA, the CDR3 is TGTGCCAGCTCCGTGGGGGGGGCAGGGGCGGGGGAAAAACTGTTTTTT. It is translated as CASSVGGAGAGEKLFF.

V is TRBV2 and J is TRBJ2-5; tentatively, D is TRBD1 (6 bases). V lost 8 bases and J 1 base, leaving 17 bases between the germline ends. This CDR3 region has 15 residues. Looked up from germline, CDR1 is SNHLY and CDR2 is FYNNEI. The CDR3 is CASSGAAGPQETQYF. As DNA, the CDR3 is TGTGCCAGCTCAGGGGCCGCAGGGCCCCAAGAGACCCAGTACTTC.

This clone was observed a handful of times. The chain carries TRBV7-8 and TRBJ1-5; perhaps TRBD1 as D (6 bases). Trimming left V 3 bases short and J 5 bases short, with 11 bases between. CDR1 SGHVS and CDR2 FQNEAQ come from the germline V gene. The CDR3 has 14 amino acids. The CDR3: CASSFVGADQPQHF. Written as DNA, the CDR3 is TGTGCCAGCAGCTTTGTGGGGGCCGATCAGCCCCAGCATTTT.

The V gene is TRBV19, the J gene TRBJ2-1; tentatively, D is TRBD2 (7 bases). V shed 1 base and J shed 2 bases, with 12 bases lying between them. The germline V gene has CDR1 LNHDA and CDR2 SQIVND (reference sequence). The CDR3 sequence is 16 residues long. The CDR3, as DNA: TGTGCCAGTAGTATAGCTCGCGGGGGCCCCTACAATGAGCAGTTCTTC. As protein: CASSIARGGPYNEQFF.

This rearrangement joins TRBV19 to TRBJ2-2; possible D gene TRBD1, 6 bases. Trimming took 7 bases from V and 5 from J, leaving 17 bases between them. The CDR3 has 15 residues. Germline V gene lookup returns CDR1 LNHDA and CDR2 SQIVND (reference sequence). This CDR3 is CASTPIGTQTGELFF. CDR3 coding DNA: TGTGCCAGTACCCCGATTGGGACACAGACCGGGGAGCTGTTTTTT.

The CDR3 DNA reads as TGTGCCAGCAGCTTGACCGGACAGGGCCGCACAGATACGCAGTATTTT. Translating it yields CASSLTGQGRTDTQYF. The rearrangement uses TRBV5-6 and TRBJ2-3; 8 positions agree with TRBD1. V trimming: 1 base; J trimming: 1 base; junction bases outside the gene matches: 5. Germline CDR1 is SGHDT and CDR2 is YYEEEE. The CDR3 sequence is 16 residues long.

The chain joins TRBV2 to TRBJ2-1; 7 bases are shared with TRBD1. The CDR3 length is 13 residues. Germline V gene sequence: CDR1 SNHLY, CDR2 FYNNEI. Unmatched junction bases numbered 9, after V lost 8 bases and J lost 8 bases. CDR3: CASSGRDSYEQFF. CDR3 bases: TGTGCCAGCTCGGGCCGGGACAGCTATGAGCAGTTCTTC.

The chain uses TRBV18 and TRBJ2-5, with D possibly matching TRBD2 (5 bases). The CDR3 length is 14 residues. Germline CDR1 KGHSH, CDR2 LQKENI. Trimming pared 3 bases from V and 4 bases from J, leaving 12 bases between. The CDR3 loop reads CASSPERIGETQYF. The DNA of the CDR3 is TGTGCCAGCTCACCTGAGCGGATCGGAGAGACCCAGTACTTC.

This clone was counted between two and nine times. The chain recombines TRBV7-9 with TRBJ1-1, with 10 positions matching TRBD1. V trimming: 4 bases; J trimming: 4 bases; junction bases outside the gene matches: 15. Germline CDR1 is SEHNR and CDR2 is FQNEAQ (reference sequence). The CDR3 is 18 amino acids. The CDR3 DNA sequence: TGTGCCAGCAGCTCAATAAGGGGACAGGGGTACCTTGGCACTGAAGCTTTCTTT. Its translation: CASSSIRGQGYLGTEAFF.

The chain is built from TRBV5-1 and TRBJ2-7; possibly TRBD2 for D (6 bases). V dropped 0 bases and J dropped 6 bases, with 13 bases sitting between them. The CDR3 has 14 residues. Germline CDR1 SGHRS, CDR2 YFSETQ. The CDR3 region has the DNA TGCGCCAGCAGCTTGGTTACGGGAGCTATCGAGCAGTACTTC. Its translation: CASSLVTGAIEQYF.